This record concerns one T cell receptor beta chain sequence. Its antigen is undetermined. Every patient had mismatch repair deficiency by PCR or immunohistochemistry. Three pembrolizumab responders had their TCRs sequenced. The method was immunoSEQ multiplex PCR; TCRdb's version includes in-frame clones alone and lacks a portion of them. The table records tens of thousands of clones, 80% to 90% of them present only once. Germline V gene data show CDR1 as MNHNS and CDR2 as SASEGT. CDR3 size: 13 residues. Trimming stripped 8 bases from V and 2 bases from J, with 9 bases between. This sample was included in a study of PD-1 blockade in mismatch repair-deficient tumors. Study-wide results and caveats: After pembrolizumab, tumor-resident clones rose rapidly, then generally contracted before radiologic responses.

The rearrangement joins TRBV6-1 to TRBJ1-4, with D hard to call. Sequenced here: peripheral blood, sampled 44 weeks after starting pembrolizumab. This receptor was obtained from an adult with mismatch repair-deficient cancer. This CDR3 is CASVARTNEKLFF. The CDR3 DNA reads TGTGCCAGCGTAGCAAGGACTAATGAAAAACTGTTTTTT.